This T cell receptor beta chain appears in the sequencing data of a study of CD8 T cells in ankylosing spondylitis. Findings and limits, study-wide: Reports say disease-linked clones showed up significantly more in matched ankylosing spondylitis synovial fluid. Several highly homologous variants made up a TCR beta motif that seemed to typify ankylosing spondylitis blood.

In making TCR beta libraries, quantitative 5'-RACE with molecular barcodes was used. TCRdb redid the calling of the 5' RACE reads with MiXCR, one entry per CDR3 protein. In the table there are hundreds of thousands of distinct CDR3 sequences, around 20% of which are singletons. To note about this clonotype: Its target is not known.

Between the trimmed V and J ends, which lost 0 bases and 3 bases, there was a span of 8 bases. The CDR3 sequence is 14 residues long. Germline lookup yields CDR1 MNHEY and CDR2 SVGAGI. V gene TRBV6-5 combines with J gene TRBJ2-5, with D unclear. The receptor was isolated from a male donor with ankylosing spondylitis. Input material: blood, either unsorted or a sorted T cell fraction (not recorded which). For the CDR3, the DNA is TGTGCCAGCAGTTACTCGGCAGGTGAAGAGACCCAGTACTTC. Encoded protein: CASSYSAGEETQYF.